These 21 T cell receptor beta chains were sequenced from one sample in a study of T-cell memory formation after mild COVID-19. TCRdb recomputed calls from the 5' RACE reads with MiXCR, one row per CDR3 protein. The sample contains approximately 350,000 distinct CDR3 sequences, 14% of which appear only once. The sample was PBMCs or a T cell subset sorted from them (not recorded which). Receptor source: a man aged 18 to 30 who had mild COVID-19 (a few samples of this study predate the infection). Cell type and time point are not known.

This clonotype occurred a few times. The chain uses TRBV20-1 and TRBJ2-1; TRBD2 matches 7 bases. Germline V gene sequence: CDR1 DFQATT, CDR2 SNEGSKA (reference sequence). The junction had 8 bases not matched to a gene; V was cut back by 3 bases and J by 6 bases. The CDR3 runs to 14 residues. The CDR3 DNA follows: TGCAGTGCTAGTGGCCGGGGGGAGCTCAATGAGCAGTTCTTC. This codes for CSASGRGELNEQFF.

The genes are TRBV15 and TRBJ2-5; 7 nucleotides align to TRBD2. The CDR3 is made up of 16 amino acids. Germline CDR1 is LNHNV and CDR2 is YYDKDF (reference sequence). The V gene end was trimmed by 1 base and the J gene end by 1 base; junction bases not matched to a gene: 6. The chain's CDR3 is CATSRVAGYIQETQYF. The CDR3 DNA reads as TGTGCCACCAGCAGAGTAGCGGGTTACATCCAAGAGACCCAGTACTTC.

This clonotype was seen only a few times. The CDR3 protein is CASSHRGLNNEQFF. CDR3 DNA sequence: TGTGCCAGTAGCCACAGGGGGCTGAACAATGAGCAGTTCTTC. The chain uses TRBV5-6 and TRBJ2-1; 9 bases agree with TRBD1. The trim removed 8 bases at V and 5 bases at J, leaving 8 bases unmatched. Germline CDR1 reads SGHDT; CDR2 reads YYEEEE. There are 14 residues in the CDR3.

Worth noting for this clonotype: A much larger clone lies a single base off, so this may be a read error. The genes are TRBV12-3 or TRBV12-4 and TRBJ2-3; D unresolved. The CDR3 runs to 13 residues. Trimming stripped 6 bases from V and 3 bases from J, with 10 bases between. CDR3 coding DNA: TGTGCCAGCAGGCCAAATAGAACAGATACGCAGTATTTT. This encodes CASRPNRTDTQYF.

This clonotype was counted between two and nine times. The V and J genes are TRBV12-3 or TRBV12-4 and TRBJ1-2; D remains ambiguous. The V end lost 3 bases, the J end lost 4 bases, and 9 bases lay between the germline ends. The CDR3 totals 13 residues. CDR3 nucleotide sequence: TGTGCCAGCAGTTTCGAAGGAAGCTATGGCTACACCTTC. Translation gives CASSFEGSYGYTF.

The CDR3 loop is CASRMTGPLGPQHF. In DNA form, the CDR3 reads TGTGCCAGTAGAATGACAGGGCCTCTAGGGCCCCAGCATTTT. The chain has TRBV19 and TRBJ1-5, with TRBD1 matching 7 bases. The CDR3 runs 14 residues. The germline gives CDR1 LNHDA, CDR2 SQIVND (reference sequence). The V gene end was trimmed by 6 bases and the J gene end by 9 bases; junction bases not matched to a gene: 11. The whole variable domain, remainder taken from reference TRBV19 and TRBJ1-5, is DGGITQSPKYLFRKEGQNVTLSCEQNLNHDAMYWYRQDPGQGLRLIYYSQIVNDFQKGDIAEGYSVSREKKESFPLTVTSAQKNPTAFYLCASRMTGPLGPQHFGDGTRLSIL.

This clonotype appeared many times. V is TRBV18 and J is TRBJ2-5, with 10 bases aligning to TRBD2. With 8 bases clipped from V and 2 bases from J, the junction kept 8 bases outside the gene matches. This CDR3 contains 15 residues. The V gene's germline CDR1 is KGHSH and CDR2 LQKENI. CDR3 amino acids: CASSPRTSGQETQYF. The CDR3 coding sequence is TGTGCCAGCAGTCCCCGGACTAGCGGACAAGAGACCCAGTACTTC.

This clonotype was detected only a few times. The V call is TRBV30, the J call TRBJ1-4; D not resolved. Trimming took off 0 bases at V and 7 bases at J, with 15 bases between the two ends. In germline, CDR1 is GTSNPN, CDR2 SVGIG (reference sequence). The CDR3 has 15 amino acids. CDR3 in DNA: TGTGCCTGGAGTGTACGCACCTTGGATGGTGAAAAACTGTTTTTT. It encodes CAWSVRTLDGEKLFF.

This chain connects TRBV7-2 to TRBJ2-5; D not resolved. The CDR3 contains 14 residues. Germline assignment: CDR1 SGHTA and CDR2 FQGNSA. V shed 5 bases and J shed 5 bases, with 15 bases lying between them. This CDR3 is CASSPPVGRETQYF. The CDR3 nucleotides are TGTGCCAGCAGCCCCCCCGTGGGTCGGGAGACCCAGTACTTC.

The CDR3 reads CASSFGGSGYGYTF. The CDR3 DNA reads as TGCGCCAGCAGCTTTGGGGGGAGTGGCTATGGCTACACCTTC. This chain connects TRBV5-1 to TRBJ1-2; TRBD1 might be the D (5 bases). The V and J ends lost 2 bases and 4 bases respectively, with 12 bases between them. Germline loops: CDR1 SGHRS, CDR2 YFSETQ. The CDR3 loop spans 14 amino acids.

This clonotype has more than one count but fewer than ten. This chain joins TRBV20-1 and TRBJ1-1; no clear D. Germline V lookup: CDR1 DFQATT, CDR2 SNEGSKA (reference sequence). CDR3 length equals 16 residues. Trimming cost V 3 bases and J 2 bases, with 19 bases left between them. The CDR3 sequence: CSASPEGGNLNTEAFF. The CDR3 region has the DNA TGCAGTGCTAGCCCTGAGGGAGGGAACTTAAACACTGAAGCTTTCTTT.

This clonotype has only a few counts. CDR3 coding DNA: TGTGCCAGCAGCTCGCCGCCCTTAGAGACCCAGTACTTC. This gives the protein CASSSPPLETQYF. This chain uses TRBV7-2 with TRBJ2-5; D gene unclear. This CDR3 region has 13 residues. Germline CDR1 is SGHTA and CDR2 is FQGNSA. The V and J ends lost 4 bases and 4 bases respectively, with 10 bases between them. Using reference TRBV7-2 and TRBJ2-5 for the parts outside the CDR3, the full variable domain is GAGVSQSPSNKVTEKGKDVELRCDPISGHTALYWYRQSLGQGLEFLIYFQGNSAPDKSGLPSDRFSAERTGGSVSTLTIQRTQQEDSAVYLCASSSPPLETQYFGPGTRLLVL.

The chain combines TRBV6-5 with TRBJ1-1; no definite D call. V was pared by 1 base and J by 3 bases, with 9 bases between. The length of the CDR3 is 14 residues. Germline V lookup: CDR1 MNHEY, CDR2 SVGAGI. CDR3 in amino acids: CASSYYIWDTEAFF. DNA for the CDR3: TGTGCCAGCAGTTACTACATATGGGACACTGAAGCTTTCTTT.

The V gene is TRBV11-2, the J gene TRBJ2-1, with 7 nucleotides matching TRBD1. Germline V CDR1 and CDR2: SGHAT, FQNNGV. Trimming at V came to 5 bases and at J to 5 bases, leaving 21 bases not matched to a gene. CDR3 size: 19 residues. CDR3 amino acids: CASSRANPGQLYANNEQFF. CDR3 DNA: TGTGCCAGCAGCCGAGCCAACCCGGGACAGCTTTATGCCAACAATGAGCAGTTCTTC.

This clonotype turned up a few times. The rearrangement links TRBV15 to TRBJ1-5, with 8 nucleotides matching TRBD1. CDR1 LNHNV and CDR2 YYDKDF come from the germline V gene (reference sequence). With 0 bases clipped from V and 6 bases from J, the junction kept 4 bases outside the gene matches. The CDR3 runs to 15 residues. The chain's CDR3 is CATSRDKTGAQPQHF. The CDR3 DNA reads TGTGCCACCAGCAGAGATAAGACAGGGGCTCAGCCCCAGCATTTT.

The chain employs TRBV18 and TRBJ1-4, with 7 bases that match TRBD1. Germline CDR1 is KGHSH and CDR2 is LQKENI. The V gene end was trimmed by 10 bases and the J gene end by 8 bases; junction bases not matched to a gene: 13. The CDR3 length is 14 residues. The CDR3 nucleotides read TGTGCCACGAGTAACGGACAGGCCGGGGAAAAACTGTTTTTT. This codes for CATSNGQAGEKLFF.

The sample holds many counts of this clonotype. V usage is TRBV6-6 and J usage is TRBJ2-5; D remains unclear. This CDR3 is built from 11 residues. V was cut by 3 bases and J by 5 bases, with 4 bases left in between. The germline V gene encodes CDR1 MNHNY and CDR2 SVGAGI (reference sequence). CDR3 region: CASSYLETQYF. CDR3 DNA sequence: TGTGCCAGCAGTTATCTGGAGACCCAGTACTTC.

This clonotype was detected only a few times. J is TRBJ2-5 and V is TRBV3-1, with D possibly TRBD1 on 5 matching bases. Germline lookup yields CDR1 LGHDT and CDR2 YNNKEL (reference sequence). This CDR3 spans 13 amino acids. V lost 5 bases and J lost 4, with 11 bases in between. The CDR3 nucleotides are TGTGCCAGCAGCTCTCTCCAGGGAGAGACCCAGTACTTC. Residues: CASSSLQGETQYF.

J is TRBJ1-5 and V is TRBV5-1; the D gene is possibly TRBD1 (6 bases). The germline V gene encodes CDR1 SGHRS and CDR2 YFSETQ. The CDR3 totals 15 residues. V was cut by 4 bases and J by 3 bases, with 14 bases left in between. DNA of the CDR3: TGCGCCAGCAGCCCCGGCAGGGGCGACAATCAGCCCCAGCATTTT. Protein product: CASSPGRGDNQPQHF.

This chain connects TRBV9 to TRBJ2-3; 14 nucleotides agree with TRBD2. This CDR3 region has 16 residues. Germline trimming cut 4 bases from V and 4 bases from J; bases unmatched to any gene: 5. CDR1 is SGDLS and CDR2 is YYNGEE in the germline V gene. The CDR3 region has the DNA TGTGCCAGCAGCTCGGGACTAGCGGGGGTATCAGATACGCAGTATTTT. It is translated as CASSSGLAGVSDTQYF.

The chain employs TRBV5-1 and TRBJ2-6; tentative D call: TRBD1 (5 bases). This CDR3 contains 18 residues. V lost 4 bases, J lost 2 bases, and 19 bases lay in between. Germline V CDR1 and CDR2: SGHRS, YFSETQ. CDR3 DNA: TGCGCCAGCAGCCAGGGAATCTCACGGGCCCCTGGGGCCAACGTCCTGACTTTC. It encodes CASSQGISRAPGANVLTF.